The sequence of this TCR beta chain was determined in a study of blood T cell repertoires in COVID-19. Whole-study context: Acute and convalescent COVID-19 samples came from the United States, Italy and Spain. T cells, B-cell-depleted T cells, or PBMCs supplied cDNA or gDNA.

The authors' processing: For nucleated cells, counts were estimated from reference gene primer amplification. Profiling relied on immunoSEQ multiplex PCR, and the TCRdb table lists in-frame clones only, not all of them. Clone size and V and J calls were adopted from that table, with D and trimming inferred from the DNA. Altogether about 39,000 clones are present, more than 70% being singletons, with the ten largest covering around 4.6%. Looked up from germline, CDR1 is SGHDN and CDR2 is FVKESK. Trimming took 5 bases from V and 5 from J; bases not matched to a gene: 12. The length of the CDR3 is 17 residues.

The chain links TRBV14 to TRBJ2-3; 11 nucleotides agree with TRBD2. This receptor was taken from a man aged 55 to 69 with acute or convalescent COVID-19. Sample: peripheral blood. This chain's CDR3 is CASSFVAGGLLRDTQYF. The DNA of the CDR3 is TGTGCCAGCAGCTTCGTAGCGGGGGGGCTCCTCAGAGATACGCAGTATTTT. Full variable domain (rest looked up from reference TRBV14 and TRBJ2-3): EAGVTQFPSHSVIEKGQTVTLRCDPISGHDNLYWYRRVMGKEIKFLLHFVKESKQDESGMPNNRFLAERTGGTYSTLKVQPAELEDSGVYFCASSFVAGGLLRDTQYFGPGTRLTVL.